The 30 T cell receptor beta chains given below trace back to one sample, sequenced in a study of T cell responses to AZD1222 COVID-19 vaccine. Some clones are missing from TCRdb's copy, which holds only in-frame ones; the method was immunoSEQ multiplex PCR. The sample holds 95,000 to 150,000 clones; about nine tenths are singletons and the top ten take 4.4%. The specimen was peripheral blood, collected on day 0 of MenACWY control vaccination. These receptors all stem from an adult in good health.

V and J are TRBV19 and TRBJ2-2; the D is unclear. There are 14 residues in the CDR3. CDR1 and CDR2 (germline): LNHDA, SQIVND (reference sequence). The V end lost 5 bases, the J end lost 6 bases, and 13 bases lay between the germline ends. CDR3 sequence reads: CASSPFSGSGELFF. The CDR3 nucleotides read TGTGCCAGTAGTCCTTTTTCCGGTTCCGGGGAGCTGTTTTTT.

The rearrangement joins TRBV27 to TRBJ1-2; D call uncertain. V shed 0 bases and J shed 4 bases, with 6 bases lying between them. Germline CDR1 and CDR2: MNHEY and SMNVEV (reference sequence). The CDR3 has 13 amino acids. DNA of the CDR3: TGTGCCAGCAGTTTATCGAGAGGCTATGGCTACACCTTC. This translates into CASSLSRGYGYTF.

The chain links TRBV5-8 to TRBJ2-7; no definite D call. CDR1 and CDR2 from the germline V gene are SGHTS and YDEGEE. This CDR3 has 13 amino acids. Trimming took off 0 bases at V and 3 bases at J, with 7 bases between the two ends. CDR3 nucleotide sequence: TGTGCCAGCAGCTTGGCTGACGGCTACGAGCAGTACTTC. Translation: CASSLADGYEQYF.

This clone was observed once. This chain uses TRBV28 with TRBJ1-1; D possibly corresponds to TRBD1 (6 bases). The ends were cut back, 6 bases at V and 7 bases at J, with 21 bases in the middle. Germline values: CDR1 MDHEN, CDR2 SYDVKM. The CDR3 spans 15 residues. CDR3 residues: CASSSGGALLVEAFF. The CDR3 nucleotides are TGTGCCAGCAGCTCGGGGGGGGCCCTACTGGTTGAAGCTTTCTTT. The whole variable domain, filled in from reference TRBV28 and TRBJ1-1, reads DVKVTQSSRYLVKRTGEKVFLECVQDMDHENMFWYRQDPGLGLRLIYFSYDVKMKEKGDIPEGYSVSREKKERFSLILESASTNQTSMYLCASSSGGALLVEAFFGQGTRLTVV.

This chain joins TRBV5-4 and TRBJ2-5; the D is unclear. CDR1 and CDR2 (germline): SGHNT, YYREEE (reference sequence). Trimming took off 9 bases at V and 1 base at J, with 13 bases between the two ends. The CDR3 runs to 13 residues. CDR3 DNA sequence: TGTGCCACAGGTATGGGAACCCAAGAGACCCAGTACTTC. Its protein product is CATGMGTQETQYF.

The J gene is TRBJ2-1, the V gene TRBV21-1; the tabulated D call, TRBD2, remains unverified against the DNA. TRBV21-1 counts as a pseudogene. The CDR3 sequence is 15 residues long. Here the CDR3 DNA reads TGTGCCAGCAGGAGGACTAGCGGGGGGTACAATGAGCAGTTCTTC. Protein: CASRRTSGGYNEQFF.

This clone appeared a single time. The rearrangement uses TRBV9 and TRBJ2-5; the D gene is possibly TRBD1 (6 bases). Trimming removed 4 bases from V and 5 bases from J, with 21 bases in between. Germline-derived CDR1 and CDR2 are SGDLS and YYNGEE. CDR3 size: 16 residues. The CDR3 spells CASSPMGHTSRETQYF. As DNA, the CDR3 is TGTGCCAGCAGCCCAATGGGACATACAAGCAGGGAGACCCAGTACTTC.

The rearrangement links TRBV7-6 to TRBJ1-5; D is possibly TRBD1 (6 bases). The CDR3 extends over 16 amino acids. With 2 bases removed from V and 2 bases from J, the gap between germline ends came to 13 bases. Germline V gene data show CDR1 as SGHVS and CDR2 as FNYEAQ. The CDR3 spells CASSLMGARGNQPQHF. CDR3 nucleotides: TGTGCCAGCAGCTTAATGGGGGCTAGGGGCAATCAGCCCCAGCATTTT.

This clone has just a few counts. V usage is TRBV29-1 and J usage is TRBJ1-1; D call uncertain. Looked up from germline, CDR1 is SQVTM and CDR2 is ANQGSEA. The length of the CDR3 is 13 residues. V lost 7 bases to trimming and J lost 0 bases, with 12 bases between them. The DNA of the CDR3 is TGCAGCGCGTCGACCAGCATGAACACTGAAGCTTTCTTT. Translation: CSASTSMNTEAFF.

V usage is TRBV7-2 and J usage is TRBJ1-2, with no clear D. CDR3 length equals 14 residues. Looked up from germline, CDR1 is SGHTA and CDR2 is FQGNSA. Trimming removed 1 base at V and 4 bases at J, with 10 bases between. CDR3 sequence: CASSLDSAAYGYTF. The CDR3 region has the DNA TGTGCCAGCAGCTTAGATTCAGCGGCCTATGGCTACACCTTC.

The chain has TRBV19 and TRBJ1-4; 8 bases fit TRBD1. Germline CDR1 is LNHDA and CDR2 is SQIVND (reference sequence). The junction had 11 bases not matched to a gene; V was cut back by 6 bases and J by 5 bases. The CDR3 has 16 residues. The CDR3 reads CASSPDRAPVNEKLFF. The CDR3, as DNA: TGTGCCAGTAGCCCGGACAGGGCTCCGGTAAATGAAAAACTGTTTTTT.

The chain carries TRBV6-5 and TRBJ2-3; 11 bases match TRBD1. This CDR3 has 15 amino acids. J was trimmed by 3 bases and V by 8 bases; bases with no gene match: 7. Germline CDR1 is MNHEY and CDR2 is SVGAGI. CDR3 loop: CASRDRGTNTDTQYF. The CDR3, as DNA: TGTGCCAGCCGGGACAGGGGGACGAATACAGATACGCAGTATTTT.

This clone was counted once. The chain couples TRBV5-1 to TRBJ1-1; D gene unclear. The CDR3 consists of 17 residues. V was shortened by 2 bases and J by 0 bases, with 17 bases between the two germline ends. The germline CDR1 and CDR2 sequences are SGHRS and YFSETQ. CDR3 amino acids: CASSLLGRVAMNTEAFF. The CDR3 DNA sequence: TGCGCCAGCAGCTTACTAGGGAGAGTCGCTATGAACACTGAAGCTTTCTTT. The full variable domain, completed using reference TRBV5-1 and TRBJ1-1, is KAGVTQTPRYLIKTRGQQVTLSCSPISGHRSVSWYQQTPGQGLQFLFEYFSETQRNKGNFPGRFSGRQFSNSRSEMNVSTLELGDSALYLCASSLLGRVAMNTEAFFGQGTRLTVV.

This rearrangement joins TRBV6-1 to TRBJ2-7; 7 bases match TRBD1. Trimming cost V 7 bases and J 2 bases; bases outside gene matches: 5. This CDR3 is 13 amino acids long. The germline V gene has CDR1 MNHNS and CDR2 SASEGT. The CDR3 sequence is CASTEQGAYEQYF. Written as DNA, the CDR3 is TGTGCCAGCACCGAGCAGGGGGCCTACGAGCAGTACTTC.

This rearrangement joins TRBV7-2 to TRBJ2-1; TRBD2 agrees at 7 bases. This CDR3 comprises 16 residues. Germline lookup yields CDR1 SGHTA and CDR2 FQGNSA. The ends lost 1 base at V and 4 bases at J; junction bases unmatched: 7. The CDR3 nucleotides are TGTGCCAGCAGCTTAGGGGCCGGGACTACATACAATGAGCAGTTCTTC. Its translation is CASSLGAGTTYNEQFF.

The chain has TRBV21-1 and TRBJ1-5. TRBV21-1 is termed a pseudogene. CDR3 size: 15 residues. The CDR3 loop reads CASSLPSGRNQPQHF. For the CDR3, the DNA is TGTGCCAGCAGCCTTCCCTCGGGACGCAATCAGCCCCAGCATTTT.

In nucleotides, the CDR3 is TGCGCCAGCAGCTCGGCGTCCTACAATGAGCAGTTCTTC. Protein product: CASSSASYNEQFF. The rearrangement uses TRBV5-1 and TRBJ2-1; D unclear. CDR3 length equals 13 residues. Germline V gene data show CDR1 as SGHRS and CDR2 as YFSETQ. Trimming cost V 3 bases and J 1 base, with 5 bases left between them.

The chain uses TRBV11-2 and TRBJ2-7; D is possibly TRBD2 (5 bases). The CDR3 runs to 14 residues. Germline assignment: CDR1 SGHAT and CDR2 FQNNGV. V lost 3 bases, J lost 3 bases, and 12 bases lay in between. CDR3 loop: CASSFPQRDYEQYV. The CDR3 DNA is TGTGCCAGCAGCTTCCCCCAGAGGGACTACGAGCAGTACGTC.

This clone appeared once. CDR3 DNA sequence: TGTGCCAGCAGCCTCACGACAGGTTCGGTCCCGGGACTAGCGGGAGGGCCCACAGATACGCAGTATTTT. It specifies CASSLTTGSVPGLAGGPTDTQYF. The genes are TRBV6-2 or TRBV6-3 and TRBJ2-3; 16 bases fit TRBD2. This CDR3 region has 23 residues. Germline V lookup: CDR1 MNHEY, CDR2 SVGEGT. V trimming: 6 bases; J trimming: 2 bases; junction bases outside the gene matches: 23.

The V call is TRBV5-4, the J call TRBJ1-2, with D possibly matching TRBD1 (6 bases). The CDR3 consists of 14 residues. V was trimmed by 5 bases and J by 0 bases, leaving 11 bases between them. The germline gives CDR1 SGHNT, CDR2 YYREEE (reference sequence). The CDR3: CASSRGQSNYGYTF. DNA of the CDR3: TGTGCCAGCAGTCGGGGGCAGTCTAACTATGGCTACACCTTC.

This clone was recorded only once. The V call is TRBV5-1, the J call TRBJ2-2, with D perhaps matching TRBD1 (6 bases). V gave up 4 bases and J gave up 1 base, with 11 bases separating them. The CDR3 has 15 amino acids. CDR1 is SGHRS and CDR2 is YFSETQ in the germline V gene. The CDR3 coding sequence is TGCGCCAGCAGCCCGGACAGCGAGAACACCGGGGAGCTGTTTTTT. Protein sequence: CASSPDSENTGELFF. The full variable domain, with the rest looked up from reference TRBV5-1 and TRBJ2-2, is KAGVTQTPRYLIKTRGQQVTLSCSPISGHRSVSWYQQTPGQGLQFLFEYFSETQRNKGNFPGRFSGRQFSNSRSEMNVSTLELGDSALYLCASSPDSENTGELFFGEGSRLTVL.

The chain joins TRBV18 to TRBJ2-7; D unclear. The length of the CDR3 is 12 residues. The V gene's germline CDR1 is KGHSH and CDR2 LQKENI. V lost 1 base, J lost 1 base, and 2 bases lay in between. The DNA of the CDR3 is TGTGCCAGCTCACCACGTTCCTACGAGCAGTACTTC. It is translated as CASSPRSYEQYF.

The CDR3 sequence: CATSDFSALGQSSYEQYF. CDR3 DNA sequence: TGTGCCACCAGTGATTTCTCAGCCCTCGGACAGAGCTCCTACGAGCAGTACTTC. V gene TRBV24-1 combines with J gene TRBJ2-7; possible D gene TRBD1, 6 bases. The germline V gene has CDR1 KGHDR and CDR2 SFDVKD. V lost 1 base and J lost 0, with 18 bases in between. CDR3 length: 18 residues.

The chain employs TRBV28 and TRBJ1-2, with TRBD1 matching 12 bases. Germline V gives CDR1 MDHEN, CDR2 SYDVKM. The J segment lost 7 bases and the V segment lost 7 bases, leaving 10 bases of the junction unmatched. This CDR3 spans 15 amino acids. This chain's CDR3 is CASTNVGQGAVGYTF. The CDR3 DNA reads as TGTGCCAGCACTAACGTGGGACAGGGGGCTGTTGGCTACACCTTC.

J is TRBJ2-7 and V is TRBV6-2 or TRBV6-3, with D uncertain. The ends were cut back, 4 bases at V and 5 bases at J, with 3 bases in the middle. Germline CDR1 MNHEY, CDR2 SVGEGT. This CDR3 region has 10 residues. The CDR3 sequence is CASSFHEQYV. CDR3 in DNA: TGTGCCAGCAGTTTCCACGAGCAGTACGTC.

CDR3 residues: CASSEGEGSNQPQHF. The DNA for the CDR3 is TGTGCCAGCAGTGAAGGGGAGGGTAGCAATCAGCCCCAGCATTTT. The chain joins TRBV2 to TRBJ1-5; D unclear. This CDR3 has 15 residues. V was shortened by 1 base and J by 0 bases, with 7 bases between the two germline ends. Germline V lookup: CDR1 SNHLY, CDR2 FYNNEI.

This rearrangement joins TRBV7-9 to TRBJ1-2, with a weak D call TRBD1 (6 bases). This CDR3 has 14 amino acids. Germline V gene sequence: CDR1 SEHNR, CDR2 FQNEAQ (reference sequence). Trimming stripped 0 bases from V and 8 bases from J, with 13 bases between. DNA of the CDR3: TGTGCCAGCAGCTTAGCGAACAGGGTAGGGGGCTACACCTTC. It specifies CASSLANRVGGYTF.

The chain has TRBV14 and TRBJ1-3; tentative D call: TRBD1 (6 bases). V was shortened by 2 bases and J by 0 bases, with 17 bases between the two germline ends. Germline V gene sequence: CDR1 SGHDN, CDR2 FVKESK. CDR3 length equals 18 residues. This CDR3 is CASSQSQRRTVSGNTIYF. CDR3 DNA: TGTGCCAGCAGCCAAAGCCAAAGGCGGACAGTCTCTGGAAACACCATATATTTT. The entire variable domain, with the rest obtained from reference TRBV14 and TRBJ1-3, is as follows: EAGVTQFPSHSVIEKGQTVTLRCDPISGHDNLYWYRRVMGKEIKFLLHFVKESKQDESGMPNNRFLAERTGGTYSTLKVQPAELEDSGVYFCASSQSQRRTVSGNTIYFGEGSWLTVV.

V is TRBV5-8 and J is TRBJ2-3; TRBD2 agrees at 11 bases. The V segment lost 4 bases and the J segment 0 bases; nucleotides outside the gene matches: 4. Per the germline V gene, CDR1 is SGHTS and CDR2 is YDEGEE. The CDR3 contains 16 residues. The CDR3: CASSRLAGYSTDTQYF. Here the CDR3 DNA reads TGTGCCAGCAGCCGACTAGCGGGGTATAGCACAGATACGCAGTATTTT.

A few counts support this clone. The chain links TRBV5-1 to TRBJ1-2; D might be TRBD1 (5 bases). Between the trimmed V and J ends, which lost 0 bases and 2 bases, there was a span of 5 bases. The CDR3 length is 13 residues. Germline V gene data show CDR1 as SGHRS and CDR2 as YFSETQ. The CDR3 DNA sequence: TGCGCCAGCAGCTTGGGGGGGAACTATGGCTACACCTTC. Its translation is CASSLGGNYGYTF.